Shown below are 8 T cell receptor beta chains from a single sample sequenced in a study of blood T cell repertoires in COVID-19. The method was immunoSEQ multiplex PCR; TCRdb's version includes in-frame clones alone and lacks a portion of them. The repertoire has under 200,000 clones, around 90% of them found once; the top ten carry roughly 25%. The specimen sequenced was peripheral blood. The receptors here all came from a man in his sixties with acute or convalescent COVID-19.

The genes are TRBV7-9 and TRBJ2-2; D is possibly TRBD1 (5 bases). The CDR3 extends over 17 amino acids. Trimming left V 5 bases short and J 9 bases short, with 25 bases between. Germline assignment: CDR1 SEHNR and CDR2 FQNEAQ (reference sequence). CDR3 protein: CASSLTVQGVRFRELFF. Written as DNA, the CDR3 is TGTGCCAGCAGCCTTACGGTACAAGGGGTGCGCTTCAGGGAGCTGTTTTTT.

V usage is TRBV9 and J usage is TRBJ2-7; the D is unclear. The length of the CDR3 is 15 residues. Germline assignment: CDR1 SGDLS and CDR2 YYNGEE. V lost 0 bases, J lost 0 bases, and 10 bases lay in between. CDR3 region: CASSVGQSPSYEQYF. CDR3 nucleotides: TGTGCCAGCAGCGTAGGACAATCCCCCTCCTACGAGCAGTACTTC.

This clone was observed a few times. V usage is TRBV11-2 and J usage is TRBJ1-2, with 10 bases that match TRBD1. The CDR3 sequence is 18 residues long. The junction had 13 bases not matched to a gene; V was cut back by 6 bases and J by 0 bases. Germline V gene data show CDR1 as SGHAT and CDR2 as FQNNGV. The CDR3 nucleotides read TGTGCCAGCAGTTTTAGAAGACAGGGGGCGACGGCTAACTATGGCTACACCTTC. It yields the protein CASSFRRQGATANYGYTF. Full variable domain (remainder filled in from reference TRBV11-2 and TRBJ1-2): EAGVAQSPRYKIIEKRQSVAFWCNPISGHATLYWYQQILGQGPKLLIQFQNNGVVDDSQLPKDRFSAERLKGVDSTLKIQPAKLEDSAVYLCASSFRRQGATANYGYTFGSGTRLTVV.

The chain's CDR3 is CASSEDRQALEKLFF. The CDR3 region has the DNA TGTGCCAGCAGTGAAGACCGACAGGCCCTAGAAAAACTGTTTTTT. This chain uses TRBV6-1 with TRBJ1-4; D perhaps matches TRBD1 (6 bases). The CDR3 consists of 15 residues. V gave up 1 base and J gave up 8 bases, with 14 bases separating them. Germline V CDR1 and CDR2: MNHNS, SASEGT.

The V and J genes are TRBV27 and TRBJ1-5; weak D call: TRBD1 (6 bases). The CDR3 contains 13 residues. Trimming removed 9 bases at V and 4 bases at J, with 13 bases between. Germline V gene lookup returns CDR1 MNHEY and CDR2 SMNVEV (reference sequence). CDR3 sequence: CASRDTFNQPQHF. In DNA form, the CDR3 reads TGTGCCAGTCGGGACACTTTTAATCAGCCCCAGCATTTT.

Worth noting for this clone: The same CDR3 arises from other DNA sequences in this sample as well. The chain links TRBV12-3 or TRBV12-4 to TRBJ1-1; the D gene is possibly TRBD1 (5 bases). CDR3 length: 12 residues. Trimming shortened V by 2 bases and J by 5 bases, and 6 bases separated the two germline ends. In DNA form, the CDR3 reads TGTGCCAGCAGTTTAAGGGGAACTGAAGCTTTCTTT. Encoded protein: CASSLRGTEAFF.

This chain links TRBV7-2 with TRBJ1-1; D is ambiguous. Trimming stripped 2 bases from V and 3 bases from J, with 7 bases between. The CDR3 spans 13 residues. Germline V lookup: CDR1 SGHTA, CDR2 FQGNSA. The CDR3 loop reads CASSLSGDTEAFF. CDR3 nucleotides: TGTGCCAGCAGCTTATCCGGGGACACTGAAGCTTTCTTT.

This clone was counted a single time. The V call is TRBV30, the J call TRBJ1-2; 9 positions agree with TRBD1. This CDR3 spans 12 amino acids. J gave up 8 bases and V 5 bases, and 6 bases lay outside the gene matches. The germline V gene has CDR1 GTSNPN and CDR2 SVGIG (reference sequence). The CDR3: CAWGTGTGGYTF. The CDR3 DNA reads TGTGCCTGGGGGACCGGGACAGGGGGCTACACCTTC.